These T cell receptor beta chains were read from a single sample in a study of shared clonotypes between healthy human individuals. TCRdb keeps only in-frame clones here, not all; method: immunoSEQ multiplex PCR. The table lists under 850,000 clones, around 93% of them singletons. Material for sequencing was naive CD8+ T cells sorted from blood. The receptors shown here come from a man younger than 40 in good health. CDR3s include the opening cysteine and the closing phenylalanine or tryptophan. D genes are given only for firm matches. Clone size is shown for a subset of rows, as once, few, many or a class of expanded clone.

j_gene | abundance | v_gene | d_gene | CDR3nt | CDR3aa
TRBJ2-4 | NA | TRBV28 | NA | TGTGCCAGCAGGGGTCCAGCCAAAAACATTCAGTACTTC | CASRGPAKNIQYF
TRBJ2-7 | NA | TRBV5-6 | NA | TGTGCCAGCAGCCACCTCTCTGCAGTGAATCCCTACGAGCAGTACTTC | CASSHLSAVNPYEQYF
TRBJ2-7 | NA | TRBV30 | TRBD2 | TGTGCCTGGAGTGTACTTCTAGCGGGAGGGCCAAACTACGAGCAGTACTTC | CAWSVLLAGGPNYEQYF
TRBJ1-5 | NA | TRBV7-8 | TRBD1 | TGTGCCAGCGGGACAGGAATCAATCAGCCCCAGCATTTT | CASGTGINQPQHF
TRBJ2-2 | once | TRBV7-2 | NA | TGTGCCAGCAGCTTAGCCACCGGGACCGTGACCGGGGAGCTGTTTTTT | CASSLATGTVTGELFF
TRBJ2-7 | NA | TRBV10-3 | NA | TGTGCCATCAGTGAGTCCGGCGGAGCGACCTTCTACGAGCAGTACTTC | CAISESGGATFYEQYF
TRBJ2-7 | NA | TRBV28 | TRBD1 | TGTGCCAGCAGCCAGCCGGGACAGGGCCGCCACGAGCAGTACTTC | CASSQPGQGRHEQYF
TRBJ2-5 | NA | TRBV19 | TRBD2 | TGTGCCAGTAGTAAAACTAGCGGGAGGGGGGAGACCCAGTACTTC | CASSKTSGRGETQYF
TRBJ2-5 | NA | TRBV9 | NA | TGTGCCAGCAGCGTAGGAGTGGGCCAAGAGACCCAGTACTTC | CASSVGVGQETQYF
TRBJ2-7 | NA | TRBV9 | TRBD2 | TGTGCCAGCAGCGTAGACGGGAGGACCTCCTACGAGCAGTACTTC | CASSVDGRTSYEQYF
TRBJ2-1 | NA | TRBV7-7 | NA | TGTGCTAGCAGCTTAGCCTTAACAGGGACCTACAATGAGCAGTTCTTC | CASSLALTGTYNEQFF
TRBJ2-3 | NA | TRBV6-4 | TRBD2 | TGTGCCAGCAGTGTTACTAGCGGGTTATACGCGCAGTATTTT | CASSVTSGLYAQYF
TRBJ2-1 | NA | TRBV18 | NA | TGTGCCAGCTCACCCCCCTTCAGCTCCTACAATGAGCAGTTCTTC | CASSPPFSSYNEQFF
TRBJ2-7 | NA | TRBV6-5 | NA | TGTGCCAGCAGTTCTTTATCCTACGAGCAGTACTTC | CASSSLSYEQYF
TRBJ2-7 | NA | TRBV4-1 | NA | TGCGCCAGCAGCCAAGGAGGGGGTCTGAACGAGCAGTACTTC | CASSQGGGLNEQYF
TRBJ2-2 | NA | TRBV11-2 | NA | TGTGCCAGCAGCTTGAATGGTGGGCAGGGGATTGATGGGGAGCTGTTTTTT | CASSLNGGQGIDGELFF
TRBJ2-3 | NA | TRBV29-1 | NA | TGCAGCGTTGTCCCGGGAGAGTTGGCAGATACGCAGTATTTT | CSVVPGELADTQYF
TRBJ2-7 | NA | TRBV27 | TRBD2 | TGTGCCAGCAGTTTGCGGGGGGCGTCGGGCTACGAGCAGTACTTC | CASSLRGASGYEQYF
TRBJ2-7 | NA | TRBV9 | TRBD1 | TGTGCCAGCAGCGTTTCGGGACAGGGGGCCGACGAGCAGTACTTC | CASSVSGQGADEQYF
TRBJ1-1 | NA | TRBV29-1 | TRBD1 | TGCAGCGGTACCCCAAGGGGGCCACAGAACACTGAAGCTTTCTTT | CSGTPRGPQNTEAFF